These 4 T cell receptor beta chains were all obtained from the same sample, sequenced in a study of blood T cells in healthy people across ages. Next came a second PCR, run for roughly 6 to 11 cycles, which used a sample-barcoded 5' primer along with a J-beta primer mix. TCRdb recomputed calls from the 5' RACE reads with MiXCR, one row per CDR3 protein. The sample records roughly 1,000,000 distinct CDR3 sequences, approximately 25% being singletons. The data were also submitted as part of a second study, on T cells of mothers and their children.

Sequencing used blood. All receptors derive from a girl between 2 and 10 years old in good health.

The rearrangement links TRBV28 to TRBJ2-7, with TRBD2 as a possible D gene (6 bases). In germline, CDR1 is MDHEN, CDR2 SYDVKM. CDR3 length: 15 amino acids. V was pared by 5 bases and J by 5 bases, with 19 bases between. The DNA for the CDR3 is TGTGCCAGCAGTGTCCCGAGGTCCGGCGGGAACGAGCAGTACTTC. It translates to CASSVPRSGGNEQYF. Combining the CDR3 with reference TRBV28 and TRBJ2-7 gives the whole variable domain DVKVTQSSRYLVKRTGEKVFLECVQDMDHENMFWYRQDPGLGLRLIYFSYDVKMKEKGDIPEGYSVSREKKERFSLILESASTNQTSMYLCASSVPRSGGNEQYFGPGTRLTVT.

This clonotype was detected a few times. This chain joins TRBV12-3 or TRBV12-4 and TRBJ1-4; a weak D match, TRBD1 (5 bases). Trimming took 3 bases from V and 6 from J, leaving 20 bases between them. The CDR3 contains 17 residues. The CDR3 protein is CASSFGIHGGADEKLFF. The CDR3 DNA reads as TGTGCCAGCAGTTTTGGGATTCACGGTGGGGCAGATGAAAAACTGTTTTTT.

There are a few counts of this clonotype. The chain carries TRBV6-5 and TRBJ2-2; possibly TRBD1 or TRBD2 for D (6 bases each). The CDR3 extends over 14 amino acids. The germline gives CDR1 MNHEY, CDR2 SVGAGI. Trimming removed 6 bases from V and 3 bases from J, with 11 bases in between. Here the CDR3 DNA reads TGTGCCAGCAGGGGAGGACAGTACACCGGGGAGCTGTTTTTT. Protein sequence: CASRGGQYTGELFF.

The V and J genes are TRBV12-3 or TRBV12-4 and TRBJ1-4; the D is unclear. V lost 4 bases and J lost 12, with 15 bases in between. CDR3 length: 13 amino acids. In DNA, the CDR3 is TGTGCCAGCAGTTCGGCAGGCAATAAGGAACTGTTTTTT. Protein product: CASSSAGNKELFF.